Listed below are T cell receptor beta chains from one sample, sequenced in a study of tumor-infiltrating lymphocytes in primary liver carcinoma. TCRdb ran MiXCR on the multiplex PCR reads and lists one entry per CDR3 protein. The data show around 120,000 distinct CDR3 sequences, 65% seen once. The sample consisted of liver tumor tissue from sampling region 1. The source is a woman between 55 and 75 years old with primary liver carcinoma and hepatitis B virus infection. Both conserved end residues are trimmed from each CDR3. D genes are given only for firm matches.

TRBV5-1	TRBJ2-3	.	ASKTSGRDTQY
TRBV11-2	TRBJ2-1	TRBD2	ASGQPGLSPGQF
TRBV11-3	TRBJ1-2	.	ASSLEERKGVYSYT
TRBV11-3	TRBJ2-7	.	ASSLSPRDGYEQY
TRBV11-1	TRBJ2-7	.	TSSYLQGQSYEQY
TRBV11-2	TRBJ2-1	TRBD2	VSSLKGAGQRF
TRBV5-1	TRBJ2-7	.	ASRGGGRSASSYEQY
TRBV11-3	TRBJ1-2	.	ASSSDLRGRVTDGYT
TRBV5-1	TRBJ2-1	.	ASSLAGLHNVQF
TRBV4-2	TRBJ2-3	.	ASSGGQGYTDTEY
TRBV11-2	TRBJ2-7	.	AISSPLLSAEQY
TRBV11-1	TRBJ2-3	.	ASSRWGEFVTDTQY
TRBV11-2	TRBJ2-6	.	TISLFPGSLGGANILT
TRBV14	TRBJ2-5	.	ASGQDSLHVTQY
TRBV11-1	TRBJ2-7	.	ASSPRTALREQY
TRBV6-5	TRBJ2-7	TRBD2	ASEGLAGDVYEQY
TRBV12-3/TRBV12-4	TRBJ2-1	.	TSSPWDRNYNEQF
TRBV24-1	TRBJ1-2	.	ATSDLGYGYT
TRBV11-3	TRBJ2-1	.	VSSTGGYNEQF
TRBV18	TRBJ2-7	TRBD1	ARSPIRDRESEQY
TRBV28	TRBJ2-4	.	ASSLGAGLAKNIQY
TRBV6-6	TRBJ1-2	.	ASSYYPGYT
TRBV20-1	TRBJ1-2	.	SAYWTANYGYT
TRBV4-1	TRBJ2-3	TRBD2	ASSQGSGRATDTQY
TRBV28	TRBJ2-7	TRBD2	ASSFRLAGGVTYEQY
TRBV5-1	TRBJ2-2	.	ASSQQQTRTTGELF
TRBV28	TRBJ2-5	TRBD2	ASSLGGSGQETQC
TRBV6-5	TRBJ2-5	.	TSSRLGGEETQY
TRBV6-5	TRBJ2-1	TRBD2	AIRKGLAGDEQF
TRBV5-1	TRBJ2-1	TRBD2	ASSINSGSDFKEQF
TRBV20-1	TRBJ2-7	.	SAREGPAQY
TRBV4-2	TRBJ2-3	TRBD2	ASSQTGTSGATDTQY
TRBV6-2/TRBV6-3	TRBJ2-7	TRBD1	ASSPVGQQLYEQY
TRBV30	TRBJ2-7	TRBD2	AWSMGLASYLGDEQY
TRBV5-1	TRBJ2-7	TRBD2	ASSQGLSYGQY
TRBV6-5	TRBJ2-2	.	ASSFSIRDGRNTGELF
TRBV20-1	TRBJ2-1	TRBD2	IASGEGPSSYNEQF
TRBV23-1	TRBJ2-7	TRBD2	ASSLMGLGYYEQY
TRBV29-1	TRBJ1-1	TRBD1	SVSQGAEAF
TRBV7-3	TRBJ2-6	TRBD1	ASSLTVQGASGTNVLT
TRBV11-3	TRBJ2-1	.	ANSLGDSNVQF
TRBV29-1	TRBJ2-5	.	SGGPMETHY
TRBV12-3/TRBV12-4	TRBJ1-6	TRBD1	ASSSRTGENSPLH
TRBV15	TRBJ2-7	.	ATSSGVGRRSEQY
TRBV11-3	TRBJ2-5	.	ASSPGGLAQETQY
TRBV11-2	TRBJ2-7	.	VSILGGDGAYEQY
TRBV10-2	TRBJ1-1	TRBD1	ASSELRGTEAF
TRBV4-2	TRBJ1-5	.	ASNQVKGGFRPQH
TRBV28	TRBJ1-2	.	ASSPRPFGYT
TRBV5-1	TRBJ2-7	.	ASSVVFVNRYEQY
TRBV11-2	TRBJ2-4	TRBD2	ASSLGTSGSNDKNIQY
TRBV29-1	TRBJ2-1	.	SGGINERF